This TCR beta chain was sequenced during a study of cytomegalovirus exposure and HLA in healthy donors. At the level of the study: T cells numbering around 180 million yielded more than 100 million unique TCR beta sequences in an earlier analysis. Study-wide points: Being indistinguishable, some V segments were excluded, TRBV6-2 and TRBV6-3 among them. One later analysis reportedly identified an Asian-associated ancestry cluster that showed fewer N-insertions than the approximately 700-donor mean. Later analysis identified a missense DCLRE1C variant that was linked to TCR beta V- and J-gene trimming.

The CDR3 is 16 residues long. Germline lookup yields CDR1 MDHEN and CDR2 SYDVKM. The junction had 3 bases not matched to a gene; V was cut back by 2 bases and J by 2 bases. Primers for the PCR totalled 60 Vbeta and 13 Jbeta. The data were produced by immunoSEQ multiplex PCR, yet TCRdb's version contains in-frame clones alone and is incomplete. The ten most abundant clones cover approximately 10% of a sample with 45,000 to 55,000 clones. Note on this clone: What it binds is not known.

Input material: PBMCs. The clonotype originates from a woman aged 45-65 years in good health and CMV-seropositive. The chain combines TRBV28 with TRBJ1-5; 10 bases map to TRBD1. CDR3 bases: TGTGCCAGCAGTTTAGTCGGGACAGGGGGCAATCAGCCCCAGCATTTT. The encoded protein is CASSLVGTGGNQPQHF.